This TCR beta chain was observed in a study of blood T cells in healthy people across ages. Alongside a J-beta primer mix, a sample-barcoded 5' primer served in a second PCR lasting roughly 6 to 11 cycles. TCRdb reanalysed the 5' RACE reads using MiXCR and keeps one entry per CDR3 protein. The sample lists some 1.5 million distinct CDR3 sequences; 35% to 45% were seen once. Every donor contributed roughly 10 milliliters of peripheral blood by blood draw. The sequenced material came from blood. This receptor was taken from a woman aged 18 to 35 in good health.

The CDR3 is CSVRGNMNTEAFF. For the CDR3, the DNA is TGCAGCGTTAGGGGGAACATGAACACTGAAGCTTTCTTT. The V call is TRBV29-1, the J call TRBJ1-1, with a tentative D call TRBD1 (6 bases). Germline V lookup: CDR1 SQVTM, CDR2 ANQGSEA. The CDR3 spans 13 residues. The germline V and J ends were trimmed by 5 bases and 0 bases, with 10 bases remaining between them.